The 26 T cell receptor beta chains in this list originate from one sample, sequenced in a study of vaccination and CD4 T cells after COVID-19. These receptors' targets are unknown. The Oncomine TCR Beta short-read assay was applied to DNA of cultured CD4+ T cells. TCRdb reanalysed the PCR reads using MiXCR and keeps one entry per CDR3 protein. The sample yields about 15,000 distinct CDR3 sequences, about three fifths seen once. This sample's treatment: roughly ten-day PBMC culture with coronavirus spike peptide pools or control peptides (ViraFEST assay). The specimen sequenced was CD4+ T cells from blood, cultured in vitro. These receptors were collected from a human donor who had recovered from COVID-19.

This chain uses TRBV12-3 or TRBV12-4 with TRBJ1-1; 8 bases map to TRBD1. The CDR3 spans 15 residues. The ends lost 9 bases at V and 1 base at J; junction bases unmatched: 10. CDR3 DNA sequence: TGTGCCAGTCAGGACAGGGCCCCTACGAACACTGAAGCTTTCTTT. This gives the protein CASQDRAPTNTEAFF.

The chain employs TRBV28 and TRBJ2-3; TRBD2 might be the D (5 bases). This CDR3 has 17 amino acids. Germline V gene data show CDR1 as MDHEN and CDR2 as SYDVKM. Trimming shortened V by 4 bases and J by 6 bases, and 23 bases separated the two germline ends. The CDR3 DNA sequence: TGTGCCAGCAGTTCCCCCGTTTTTGCGGAGACGGGGGATACGCAGTATTTT. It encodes CASSSPVFAETGDTQYF.

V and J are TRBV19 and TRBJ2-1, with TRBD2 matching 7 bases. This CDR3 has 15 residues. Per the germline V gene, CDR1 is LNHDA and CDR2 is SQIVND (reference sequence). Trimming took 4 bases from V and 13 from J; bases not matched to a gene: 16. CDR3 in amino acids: CASSRGAASGTYQFF. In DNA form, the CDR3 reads TGTGCCAGTAGTAGAGGAGCCGCTAGCGGAACTTATCAGTTCTTC.

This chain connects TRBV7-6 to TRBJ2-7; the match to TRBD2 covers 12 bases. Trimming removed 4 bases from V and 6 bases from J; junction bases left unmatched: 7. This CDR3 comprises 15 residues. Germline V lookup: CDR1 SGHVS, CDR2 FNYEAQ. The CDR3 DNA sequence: TGTGCCAGCAGCTCAGGACTAGCGGGGACAAGCGAGCAGTACTTC. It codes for CASSSGLAGTSEQYF.

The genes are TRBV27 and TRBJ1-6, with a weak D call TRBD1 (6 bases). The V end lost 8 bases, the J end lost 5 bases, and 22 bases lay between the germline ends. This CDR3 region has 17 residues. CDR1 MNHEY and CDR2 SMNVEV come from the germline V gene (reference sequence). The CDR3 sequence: CASGIGGARRNNSPLHF. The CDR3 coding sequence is TGTGCCAGCGGGATTGGGGGGGCAAGACGGAATAATTCACCCCTCCACTTT.

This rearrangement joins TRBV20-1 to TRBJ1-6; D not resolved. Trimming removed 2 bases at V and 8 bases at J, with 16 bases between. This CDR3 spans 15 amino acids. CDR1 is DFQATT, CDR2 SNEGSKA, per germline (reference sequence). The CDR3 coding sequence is TGCAGTGCTAGACCCCCGCGGGGTAGAGATTCACCCCTCCACTTT. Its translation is CSARPPRGRDSPLHF.

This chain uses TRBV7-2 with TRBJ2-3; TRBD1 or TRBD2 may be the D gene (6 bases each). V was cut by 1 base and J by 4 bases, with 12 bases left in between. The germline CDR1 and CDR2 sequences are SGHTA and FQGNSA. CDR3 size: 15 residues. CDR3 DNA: TGTGCCAGCAGCTTAGTCGGGGGCGCATCAGATACGCAGTATTTT. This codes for CASSLVGGASDTQYF. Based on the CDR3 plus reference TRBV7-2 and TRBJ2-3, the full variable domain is GAGVSQSPSNKVTEKGKDVELRCDPISGHTALYWYRQSLGQGLEFLIYFQGNSAPDKSGLPSDRFSAERTGGSVSTLTIQRTQQEDSAVYLCASSLVGGASDTQYFGPGTRLTVL.

The CDR3 spells CSARDDNQETQYF. CDR3 DNA sequence: TGCAGTGCTAGAGACGACAACCAAGAGACCCAGTACTTC. The chain links TRBV20-1 to TRBJ2-5, with D unclear. This CDR3 contains 13 residues. V shed 0 bases and J shed 0 bases, with 5 bases lying between them. Germline-derived CDR1 and CDR2 are DFQATT and SNEGSKA (reference sequence).

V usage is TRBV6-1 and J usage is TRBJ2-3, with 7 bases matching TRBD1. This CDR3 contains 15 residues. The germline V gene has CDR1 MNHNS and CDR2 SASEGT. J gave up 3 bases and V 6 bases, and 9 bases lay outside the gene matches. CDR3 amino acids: CASRTHRGKTDTQYF. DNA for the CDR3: TGTGCCAGCAGGACCCACAGGGGAAAGACAGATACGCAGTATTTT.

The CDR3 spells CATSTVPLTTGELFF. In DNA form, the CDR3 reads TGTGCCACCAGCACCGTCCCTCTAACTACCGGGGAGCTGTTTTTT. V is TRBV15 and J is TRBJ2-2; D is unresolved. V lost 4 bases to trimming and J lost 5 bases, with 14 bases between them. The V gene's germline CDR1 is LNHNV and CDR2 YYDKDF (reference sequence). The CDR3 is made up of 15 amino acids.

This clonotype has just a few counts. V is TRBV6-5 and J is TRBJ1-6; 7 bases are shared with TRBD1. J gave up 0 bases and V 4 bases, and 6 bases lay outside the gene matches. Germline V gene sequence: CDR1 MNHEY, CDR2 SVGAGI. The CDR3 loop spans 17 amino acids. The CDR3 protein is CASSSETGSSYNSPLHF. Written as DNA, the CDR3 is TGTGCCAGCAGTTCTGAGACAGGGAGCTCCTATAATTCACCCCTCCACTTT.

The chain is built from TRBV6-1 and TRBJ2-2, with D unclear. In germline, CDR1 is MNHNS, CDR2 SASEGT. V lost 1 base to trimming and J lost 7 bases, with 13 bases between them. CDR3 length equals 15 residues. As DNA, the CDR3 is TGTGCCAGCAGTGAAGGGCAAGCTAAGGACGGGGAGCTGTTTTTT. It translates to CASSEGQAKDGELFF.

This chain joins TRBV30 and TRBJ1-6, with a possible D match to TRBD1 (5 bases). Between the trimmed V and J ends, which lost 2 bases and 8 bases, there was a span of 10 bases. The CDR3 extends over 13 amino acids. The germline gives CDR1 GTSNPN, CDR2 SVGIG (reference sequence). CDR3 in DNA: TGTGCCTGGAGTCAGGGAAGGGATTCACCCCTCCACTTT. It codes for CAWSQGRDSPLHF.

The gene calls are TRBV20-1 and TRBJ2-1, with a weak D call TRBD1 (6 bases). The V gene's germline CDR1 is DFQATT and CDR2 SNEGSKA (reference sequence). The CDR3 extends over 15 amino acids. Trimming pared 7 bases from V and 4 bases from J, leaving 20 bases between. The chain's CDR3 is CSGSVGGGIYNEQFF. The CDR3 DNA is TGCAGTGGTTCTGTCGGTGGGGGCATATACAATGAGCAGTTCTTC.

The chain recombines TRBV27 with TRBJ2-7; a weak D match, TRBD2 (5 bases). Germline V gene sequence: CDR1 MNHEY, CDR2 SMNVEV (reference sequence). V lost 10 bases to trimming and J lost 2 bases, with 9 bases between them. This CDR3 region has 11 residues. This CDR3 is CATGNAYEQYF. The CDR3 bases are TGTGCCACGGGGAACGCCTACGAGCAGTACTTC.

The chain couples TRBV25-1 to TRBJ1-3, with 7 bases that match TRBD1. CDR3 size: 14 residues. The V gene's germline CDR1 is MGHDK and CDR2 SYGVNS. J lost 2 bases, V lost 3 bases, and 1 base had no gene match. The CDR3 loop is CASSEGTAGNTIYF. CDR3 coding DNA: TGTGCCAGCAGTGAGGGGACAGCTGGAAACACCATATATTTT. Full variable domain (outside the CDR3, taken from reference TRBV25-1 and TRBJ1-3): EADIYQTPRYLVIGTGKKITLECSQTMGHDKMYWYQQDPGMELHLIHYSYGVNSTEKGDLSSESTVSRIRTEHFPLTLESARPSHTSQYLCASSEGTAGNTIYFGEGSWLTVV.

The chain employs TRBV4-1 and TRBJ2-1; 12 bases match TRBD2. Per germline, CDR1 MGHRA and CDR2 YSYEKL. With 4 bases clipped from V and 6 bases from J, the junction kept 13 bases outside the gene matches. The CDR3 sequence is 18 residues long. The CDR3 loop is CASSRSGLAGSVGNEQFF. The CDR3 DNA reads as TGCGCCAGCAGCCGCTCGGGACTAGCGGGTTCGGTAGGCAATGAGCAGTTCTTC.

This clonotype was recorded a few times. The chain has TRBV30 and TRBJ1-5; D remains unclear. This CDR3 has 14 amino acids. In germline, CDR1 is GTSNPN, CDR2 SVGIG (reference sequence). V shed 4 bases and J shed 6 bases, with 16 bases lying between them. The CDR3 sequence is CAWTRRGVGQPQHF. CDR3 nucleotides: TGTGCCTGGACTAGACGCGGGGTAGGTCAGCCCCAGCATTTT.

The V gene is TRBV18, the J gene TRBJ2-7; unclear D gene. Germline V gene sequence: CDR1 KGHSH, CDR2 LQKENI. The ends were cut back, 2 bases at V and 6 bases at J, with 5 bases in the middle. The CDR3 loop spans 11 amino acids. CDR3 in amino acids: CASSPDSEQYF. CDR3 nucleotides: TGTGCCAGCTCACCAGATTCCGAGCAGTACTTC. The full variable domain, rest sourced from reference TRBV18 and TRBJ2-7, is NAGVMQNPRHLVRRRGQEARLRCSPMKGHSHVYWYRQLPEEGLKFMVYLQKENIIDESGMPKERFSAEFPKEGPSILRIQQVVRGDSAAYFCASSPDSEQYFGPGTRLTVT.

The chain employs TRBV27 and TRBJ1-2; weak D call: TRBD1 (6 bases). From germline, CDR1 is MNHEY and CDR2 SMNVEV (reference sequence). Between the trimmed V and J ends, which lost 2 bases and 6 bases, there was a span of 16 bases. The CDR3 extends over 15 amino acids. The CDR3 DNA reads TGTGCCAGCAGTTTACGGGGGGCCCCGGGGAATGGCTACACCTTC. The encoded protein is CASSLRGAPGNGYTF.

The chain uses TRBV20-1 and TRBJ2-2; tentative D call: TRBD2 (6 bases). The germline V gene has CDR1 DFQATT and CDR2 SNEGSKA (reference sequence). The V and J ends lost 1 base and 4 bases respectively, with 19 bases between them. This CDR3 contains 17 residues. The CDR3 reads CSARARDSFSGTGELFF. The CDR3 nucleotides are TGCAGTGCTAGAGCCAGGGACTCCTTTTCGGGCACCGGGGAGCTGTTTTTT.

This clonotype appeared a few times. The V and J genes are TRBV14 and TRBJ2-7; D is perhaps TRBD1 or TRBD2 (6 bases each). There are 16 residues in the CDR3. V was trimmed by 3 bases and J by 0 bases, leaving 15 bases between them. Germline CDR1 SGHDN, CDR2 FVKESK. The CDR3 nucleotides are TGTGCCAGCAGCCAGGCCACAGGGAGGAGCTCCTACGAGCAGTACTTC. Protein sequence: CASSQATGRSSYEQYF.

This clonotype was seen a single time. The DNA of the CDR3 is TGTGCCAGCAGGGGTACGGGACTAGCGGGGCCCTTCCCCCCAGATACGCAGTATTTT. Translated, it gives CASRGTGLAGPFPPDTQYF. The V gene is TRBV2, the J gene TRBJ2-3; 13 nucleotides agree with TRBD2. CDR1 and CDR2 from the germline V gene are SNHLY and FYNNEI. There are 19 residues in the CDR3. With V trimmed by 6 bases and J by 4 bases, 16 bases remained unmatched.

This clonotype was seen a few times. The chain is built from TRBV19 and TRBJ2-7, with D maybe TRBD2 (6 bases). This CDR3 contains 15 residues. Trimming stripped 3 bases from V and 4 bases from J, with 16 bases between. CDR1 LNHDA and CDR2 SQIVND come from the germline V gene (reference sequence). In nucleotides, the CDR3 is TGTGCCAGTAGTATGGAGGGCGGAATAGCTTACGAGCAGTACTTC. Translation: CASSMEGGIAYEQYF.

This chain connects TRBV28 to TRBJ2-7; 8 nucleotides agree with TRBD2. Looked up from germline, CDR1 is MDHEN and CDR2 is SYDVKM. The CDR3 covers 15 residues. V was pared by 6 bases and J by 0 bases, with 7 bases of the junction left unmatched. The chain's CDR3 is CASSHSGTSSYEQYF. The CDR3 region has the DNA TGTGCCAGCAGCCATAGCGGGACGAGCTCCTACGAGCAGTACTTC.

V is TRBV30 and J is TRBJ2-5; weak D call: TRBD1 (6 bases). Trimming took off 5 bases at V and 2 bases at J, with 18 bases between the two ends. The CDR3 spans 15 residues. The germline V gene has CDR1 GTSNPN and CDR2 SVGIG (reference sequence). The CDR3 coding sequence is TGTGCCTGGGATAACCAACAGGGCCCACAAGAGACCCAGTACTTC. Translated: CAWDNQQGPQETQYF.